A selection of T cell receptor beta chains follows, all from one sample in a study of T cell responses to AZD1222 COVID-19 vaccine. Clones were sequenced by immunoSEQ multiplex PCR, and TCRdb holds only the in-frame ones, with some missing. The table shows about 96,000 clones, with under 95% occurring only once. The sample in question was peripheral blood, obtained on day 0 of MenACWY control vaccination. These TCRs come from an adult in good health. Each CDR3 is given with its conserved first and last residue. D genes are given only for firm matches. Not every row has a clone size; where given, it reads once, few, many or a size class.

d_call: -
clone_size: -
v_call: TRBV6-5
j_call: TRBJ1-1
cdr3_nt: TGTGCCAGCAGTCCGACCCTTCAAGGAAAAGCTTTCTTT
cdr3_aa: CASSPTLQGKAFF

d_call: -
clone_size: -
v_call: TRBV11-2
j_call: TRBJ2-7
cdr3_nt: TGTGCCAGCAGCTTAGAATCCGCTGAGCAGTACTTC
cdr3_aa: CASSLESAEQYF

d_call: TRBD1
clone_size: -
v_call: TRBV7-9
j_call: TRBJ2-3
cdr3_nt: TGTGCCAGCAGCCCTGTGGACAGGAGTAGCACAGATACGCAGTATTTT
cdr3_aa: CASSPVDRSSTDTQYF

d_call: -
clone_size: once
v_call: TRBV7-9
j_call: TRBJ2-5
cdr3_nt: TGTGCCAGCAGCGACCAAGAGACCCAGTACTTC
cdr3_aa: CASSDQETQYF

d_call: -
clone_size: once
v_call: TRBV5-1
j_call: TRBJ2-7
cdr3_nt: TGCGCCAGCAGCTCTTTCTACGAGCAGTACTTC
cdr3_aa: CASSSFYEQYF

d_call: -
clone_size: -
v_call: TRBV15
j_call: TRBJ1-2
cdr3_nt: TGTGCCACCAGCACCCTAAGCGGGGATGGCTACACCTTC
cdr3_aa: CATSTLSGDGYTF

d_call: -
clone_size: -
v_call: TRBV5-1
j_call: TRBJ1-4
cdr3_nt: TGCGCCAGCAGCTTGGGTCGGGAGGCGGAAAAACTGTTTTTT
cdr3_aa: CASSLGREAEKLFF

d_call: -
clone_size: -
v_call: TRBV7-2
j_call: TRBJ2-3
cdr3_nt: TGTGCCAGCAGCACCCGACACCCCACAGATACGCAGTATTTT
cdr3_aa: CASSTRHPTDTQYF

d_call: -
clone_size: -
v_call: TRBV7-2
j_call: TRBJ2-4
cdr3_nt: TGTGCCAGCAGCTTAGGTCCAAATCAGGACAAAAACATTCAGTACTTC
cdr3_aa: CASSLGPNQDKNIQYF

d_call: -
clone_size: -
v_call: TRBV27
j_call: TRBJ1-6
cdr3_nt: TGTGCCAGCAGAGGAGGCACAGGGAGCTCCTATAATTCACCCCTCCACTTT
cdr3_aa: CASRGGTGSSYNSPLHF

d_call: -
clone_size: -
v_call: TRBV18
j_call: TRBJ1-1
cdr3_nt: TGTGCCAGCACGACACCTTTGGCCTTGAACACTGAAGCTTTCTTT
cdr3_aa: CASTTPLALNTEAFF

d_call: -
clone_size: -
v_call: TRBV27
j_call: TRBJ2-7
cdr3_nt: TGTGCCAGCAGTTTGACTGGGGGATACGAGCAGTACTTC
cdr3_aa: CASSLTGGYEQYF

d_call: -
clone_size: -
v_call: TRBV6-2/TRBV6-3
j_call: TRBJ1-2
cdr3_nt: TGTGCCAGCAGCTCGGACCACAGGGCCTATGGCTACACCTTC
cdr3_aa: CASSSDHRAYGYTF

d_call: TRBD1
clone_size: -
v_call: TRBV5-1
j_call: TRBJ2-6
cdr3_nt: TGCGCCAGCAGTTCAGGGGGCGCAGCTGGGGCCAACGTCCTGACTTTC
cdr3_aa: CASSSGGAAGANVLTF

d_call: -
clone_size: -
v_call: TRBV10-3
j_call: TRBJ2-5
cdr3_nt: TGTGCCATCAGTGAGCGGAAGGGGGAGACCCAGTACTTC
cdr3_aa: CAISERKGETQYF

d_call: TRBD2
clone_size: once
v_call: TRBV27
j_call: TRBJ2-2
cdr3_nt: TGTGCCAGCAGAGGTCTGGCGGGAGGGCCGGGAACCGGGGAGCTGTTTTTT
cdr3_aa: CASRGLAGGPGTGELFF

d_call: -
clone_size: -
v_call: TRBV6-4
j_call: TRBJ1-2
cdr3_nt: TGTGCCAGCAGGATAACCGGGGCTTCGGACTACACCTTC
cdr3_aa: CASRITGASDYTF

d_call: -
clone_size: -
v_call: TRBV5-6
j_call: TRBJ2-2
cdr3_nt: TGTGCCAGCAGCTTCGGGACCGGGGAGCTGTTTTTT
cdr3_aa: CASSFGTGELFF

d_call: -
clone_size: -
v_call: TRBV3-1/TRBV3-2
j_call: TRBJ1-6
cdr3_nt: TGTGCCAGCAGCCAAGTGTACGGTGAAGGACCCCTCCACTTT
cdr3_aa: CASSQVYGEGPLHF

d_call: TRBD2
clone_size: -
v_call: TRBV6-1
j_call: TRBJ2-3
cdr3_nt: TGTGCCAGCAGTGAAGGGGCGGGAGCCCCAGATACGCAGTATTTT
cdr3_aa: CASSEGAGAPDTQYF

d_call: -
clone_size: few
v_call: TRBV12-3/TRBV12-4
j_call: TRBJ2-7
cdr3_nt: TGTGCCAGCAGTTTGGGGGCAGAGCAGTACTTC
cdr3_aa: CASSLGAEQYF

d_call: -
clone_size: -
v_call: TRBV7-2
j_call: TRBJ2-7
cdr3_nt: TGTGCCAGCAGCCCTCAACCCCAAAGCTCCTACGAGCAGTACTTC
cdr3_aa: CASSPQPQSSYEQYF

d_call: -
clone_size: -
v_call: TRBV19
j_call: TRBJ2-5
cdr3_nt: TGTGCCAGTAAACGCAGACAGGGAAAAGTGGGAGGGCAAGAGACCCAGTACTTC
cdr3_aa: CASKRRQGKVGGQETQYF

d_call: -
clone_size: -
v_call: TRBV11-2
j_call: TRBJ1-6
cdr3_nt: TGTGCCAGCAGCTTACCAGGGAGGAATTCACCCCTCCACTTT
cdr3_aa: CASSLPGRNSPLHF

d_call: TRBD1
clone_size: -
v_call: TRBV6-2/TRBV6-3
j_call: TRBJ1-6
cdr3_nt: TGTGCCAGCAGTTACAGGGGGCTTAATTCACCCCTCCACTTT
cdr3_aa: CASSYRGLNSPLHF

d_call: TRBD1
clone_size: -
v_call: TRBV5-6
j_call: TRBJ2-7
cdr3_nt: TGTGCCAGCACCACAGACAGGGGGCTCTACGAGCAGTACTTC
cdr3_aa: CASTTDRGLYEQYF

d_call: -
clone_size: -
v_call: TRBV4-1
j_call: TRBJ2-7
cdr3_nt: TGCGCCAGCAGCCAAGCCGAATTAACAGTTTCCCCTTACTACGAGCAGTACTTC
cdr3_aa: CASSQAELTVSPYYEQYF

d_call: -
clone_size: -
v_call: TRBV10-1
j_call: TRBJ2-3
cdr3_nt: TGCGCCAGTCCCCGGAAAGGGACGGCTAGCACAGATACGCAGTATTTT
cdr3_aa: CASPRKGTASTDTQYF

d_call: -
clone_size: -
v_call: TRBV29-1
j_call: TRBJ1-2
cdr3_nt: TGCAGCGTTTCAGGGACCTACTATGGCTACACCTTC
cdr3_aa: CSVSGTYYGYTF

d_call: TRBD2
clone_size: -
v_call: TRBV7-2
j_call: TRBJ2-3
cdr3_nt: TGTGCCAGCAGCTTACTCGGGGGGGGTATCACAGATACGCAGTATTTT
cdr3_aa: CASSLLGGGITDTQYF

d_call: -
clone_size: -
v_call: TRBV7-9
j_call: TRBJ1-1
cdr3_nt: TGTGCCAGCACCAAGGGGGAGAACACTGAAGCTTTCTTT
cdr3_aa: CASTKGENTEAFF

d_call: -
clone_size: -
v_call: TRBV6-5
j_call: TRBJ2-7
cdr3_nt: TGTGCCAGCAGTTACCTAAGGGGCCGCTACGAGCAGTACTTC
cdr3_aa: CASSYLRGRYEQYF